Listed below are T cell receptor beta chains from one sample, sequenced in a study of PD-1 blockade in mismatch repair-deficient tumors. Produced via immunoSEQ multiplex PCR; TCRdb's table is partial and in-frame only. The data show about 16,000 clones, with 84% seen just once and 15% to 20% held by the top ten. Source: PBMCs, taken before pembrolizumab treatment. These receptors all come from an adult with mismatch repair-deficient cancer. CDR3s include the opening cysteine and the closing phenylalanine or tryptophan. A D gene is named only where the DNA matches it firmly. Size is omitted from some rows. Given values are once, few, many or a class for expanded clones.

TRBJ2-5,NA,TRBV30,TRBD2,TGTGCCTGGAGGTATGCGGGAGCAGGAGAGACCCAGTACTTC,CAWRYAGAGETQYF
TRBJ2-3,few,TRBV6-4,NA,TGTGCCAGCAGTGAATCGGACAGCACAGATACGCAGTATTTT,CASSESDSTDTQYF
TRBJ2-7,NA,TRBV28,NA,TGTGCCAGCACCCCGCGGGGTCGCGAGCAGTACTTC,CASTPRGREQYF
TRBJ1-3,once,TRBV6-6,NA,TGTGCCAGCAGTACGGATGTCGGAAACACCATATATTTT,CASSTDVGNTIYF
TRBJ2-7,NA,TRBV5-1,TRBD1,TGCGCCAGCAGCTTGCGGGACAGGGGCTACGAGCAGTACTTC,CASSLRDRGYEQYF
TRBJ2-7,NA,TRBV7-6,NA,TGTGCCAGCAGCTTTGGCCCCGGGACCTCAGCCTACGAGCAGTACTTC,CASSFGPGTSAYEQYF
TRBJ2-3,NA,TRBV10-2,NA,TGCGCCAGCGAGGGTCCCCCACAGGATACGCAGTATTTT,CASEGPPQDTQYF
TRBJ2-3,NA,TRBV29-1,TRBD2,TGCAGCGCCCGGGGGGGGCAGTATTTT,CSARGGQYF
TRBJ1-5,NA,TRBV6-1,NA,TGTGCCAGCAGTTGGGACCAAAATAGCAATCAGCCCCAGCATTTT,CASSWDQNSNQPQHF
TRBJ2-7,NA,TRBV4-1,TRBD1,TGCGCCAGCAGCCTCCGGGACAGTTCCTACGAGCAGTACTTC,CASSLRDSSYEQYF
TRBJ2-5,NA,TRBV6-5,NA,TGTGCCAGCAGCCGTCCGCAGGAGACCCAGTACTTC,CASSRPQETQYF
TRBJ2-1,NA,TRBV6-4,TRBD2,TGTGCCAGCAGTGTAACTAGCGGACACAATGAGCAGTTCTTC,CASSVTSGHNEQFF
TRBJ2-5,NA,TRBV9,NA,TGTGCCAGCAGCGTAGAAACAGCGAACGGAGAGACCCAGTACTTC,CASSVETANGETQYF
TRBJ2-5,NA,TRBV4-3,NA,TGCGCCAGCAGCTCCGACACGCAAGAGACCCAGTACTTC,CASSSDTQETQYF
TRBJ1-1,NA,TRBV28,TRBD1,TGTGCCAGTGACTCCGGGACAGGGGATGCCCTGAACACTGAAGCTTTCTTT,CASDSGTGDALNTEAFF
TRBJ1-5,NA,TRBV6-1,NA,TGTGCCAGCAGTGAAGGCGGCGGTAGCAATCAGCCCCAGCATTTT,CASSEGGGSNQPQHF
TRBJ2-7,NA,TRBV5-1,NA,TGCGCCAGCAGCTGGGGACCTGGGGCCGAGCAGTACTTC,CASSWGPGAEQYF
TRBJ2-3,NA,TRBV29-1,TRBD2,TGCAGCGTTGAAGTGGTCGGGAGGGCGACAGATACGCAGTATTTT,CSVEVVGRATDTQYF
TRBJ2-3,NA,TRBV27,TRBD2,TGTGCCAGCAGTTTCCTGGGGGGGAGAGGAGATACGCAGTATTTT,CASSFLGGRGDTQYF
TRBJ2-1,NA,TRBV4-1,NA,TGCGCCAGCAGCCCAAGAACGGACCAGGAGCAGTTCTTC,CASSPRTDQEQFF
TRBJ2-7,NA,TRBV10-2,NA,TGCGCCAGCCGCCCTGGAGGGGGCCTTCTCACCGCCTACGAGCAGTACTTC,CASRPGGGLLTAYEQYF
TRBJ2-3,NA,TRBV7-9,NA,TGTGCCAGCAGCTTAGTCCCACAGGCGAGGGATACGCAGTATTTT,CASSLVPQARDTQYF
TRBJ2-5,once,TRBV10-1,TRBD1,TGCGCCAGCAGCCTTCCACCCGGGACAGGGGTCGAGACCCAGTACTTC,CASSLPPGTGVETQYF
TRBJ2-7,NA,TRBV29-1,NA,TGCAGCGTTGGGGGAGGACTTGGCTATGCCGAGCAGTACTTC,CSVGGGLGYAEQYF